This T cell receptor beta chain came from a study of lymphopenia after photon versus proton radiotherapy. Study results and limitations: Post-nadir diversity loss with photons came from oligoclonal expansion, particularly CD8+ Temra cells. Survival link was tested only in deceased patients; proton benefit remains a possibility. Post-nadir TCR diversity decline inversely tracked overall survival among those who died. Proton therapy kept repertoires fairly stable, unlike photons, which gained effector/memory cells.

With respect to this clone: Its antigen remains unknown.

The CDR3 totals 21 residues. The germline V gene has CDR1 LGHNA and CDR2 YSLEER. V lost 2 bases to trimming and J lost 2 bases, with 29 bases between them. Clones were sequenced by immunoSEQ multiplex PCR, and TCRdb holds only the in-frame ones, with some missing. This table has some 25,000 clones, nearly 85% appearing once. The sequence came from a woman in her 70s with pancreatic cancer. The V call is TRBV4-3, the J call TRBJ2-3, with D possibly matching TRBD2 (6 bases). The sample in question was peripheral blood, obtained from a patient treated with proton-based radiotherapy. The CDR3, as DNA: TGCGCCAGCAGCCAATCGCTCTCCCGGGAGACAATTATACCATACACAGATACGCAGTATTTT. Its protein is CASSQSLSRETIIPYTDTQYF.